Listed here are 29 T cell receptor beta chains from one sample, sequenced in a study of shared clonotypes between healthy human individuals. The naive CD8 subset, CD45RO-negative cells positively selected for CCR7, excluded terminally differentiated effector memory CD45RA+ cells. Method: immunoSEQ multiplex PCR; TCRdb's copy keeps in-frame clones and lacks some. The sample consists of roughly 2,000,000 clones, around 93% of them appearing once. Sequencing was carried out using naive CD8+ T cells from PBMCs. The receptor set was obtained from a man between 18 and 29 years old in good health. Some clones in this sample may be carry-over from other donors' samples.

This chain uses TRBV6-5 with TRBJ2-7; no definite D call. The CDR3 covers 14 residues. The V end lost 0 bases, the J end lost 5 bases, and 11 bases lay between the germline ends. CDR1 is MNHEY, CDR2 SVGAGI, per germline. The CDR3 here is CASSYSGNPNEQYF. CDR3 in DNA: TGTGCCAGCAGTTACTCAGGGAACCCCAACGAGCAGTACTTC.

The V gene is TRBV6-5, the J gene TRBJ2-5; TRBD1 matches at 9 bases. The CDR3 length is 16 residues. Germline CDR1 and CDR2: MNHEY and SVGAGI. J was trimmed by 6 bases and V by 2 bases; bases with no gene match: 10. The CDR3 DNA reads TGTGCCAGCAGTTACCTAGCAAGTGACAGGGGGAAGACCCAGTACTTC. This sequence encodes CASSYLASDRGKTQYF.

The CDR3 nucleotides are TGTGCCAGCAGCCCTAAGATCCCCCAGAGCTACACCTTC. It codes for CASSPKIPQSYTF. This chain connects TRBV7-9 to TRBJ1-2; D uncertain. The CDR3 runs to 13 residues. Trimming cost V 5 bases and J 9 bases, with 16 bases left between them. In germline, CDR1 is SEHNR, CDR2 FQNEAQ (reference sequence).

This rearrangement joins TRBV2 to TRBJ1-2; a weak D match, TRBD1 (6 bases). There are 14 residues in the CDR3. Trimming left V 1 base short and J 2 bases short, with 8 bases between. Looked up from germline, CDR1 is SNHLY and CDR2 is FYNNEI. CDR3 in amino acids: CASSEGTANYGYTF. In DNA form, the CDR3 reads TGTGCCAGCAGTGAAGGGACAGCCAACTATGGCTACACCTTC.

This clone has only one observation. The chain joins TRBV11-2 to TRBJ1-1; 8 positions match TRBD1. The V gene end was trimmed by 5 bases and the J gene end by 1 base; junction bases not matched to a gene: 9. This CDR3 spans 16 amino acids. Germline assignment: CDR1 SGHAT and CDR2 FQNNGV. CDR3 DNA: TGTGCCAGCAGCCCGGACAGGGACAAAGGGAACACTGAAGCTTTCTTT. The encoded protein is CASSPDRDKGNTEAFF. The full variable domain, rest sourced from reference TRBV11-2 and TRBJ1-1, is EAGVAQSPRYKIIEKRQSVAFWCNPISGHATLYWYQQILGQGPKLLIQFQNNGVVDDSQLPKDRFSAERLKGVDSTLKIQPAKLEDSAVYLCASSPDRDKGNTEAFFGQGTRLTVV.

The chain uses TRBV5-6 and TRBJ2-7; 11 nucleotides line up with TRBD1. Trimming removed 4 bases from V and 5 bases from J; junction bases left unmatched: 5. Germline V gene sequence: CDR1 SGHDT, CDR2 YYEEEE. The CDR3 is made up of 14 amino acids. CDR3: CASSPWTGGHEQYF. CDR3 nucleotides: TGTGCCAGCAGCCCGTGGACAGGGGGCCACGAGCAGTACTTC. Full variable domain (remainder filled in from reference TRBV5-6 and TRBJ2-7): DAGVTQSPTHLIKTRGQQVTLRCSPKSGHDTVSWYQQALGQGPQFIFQYYEEEERQRGNFPDRFSGHQFPNYSSELNVNALLLGDSALYLCASSPWTGGHEQYFGPGTRLTVT.

CDR3 protein: CASSMWKNTEAFF. CDR3 DNA sequence: TGTGCCAGCAGTATGTGGAAGAACACTGAAGCTTTCTTT. The V gene is TRBV27, the J gene TRBJ1-1; D is unresolved. V shed 5 bases and J shed 1 base, with 8 bases lying between them. The CDR3 is made up of 13 amino acids. Per the germline V gene, CDR1 is MNHEY and CDR2 is SMNVEV (reference sequence).

J is TRBJ2-2 and V is TRBV28, with 7 bases identical to TRBD1. Germline loops: CDR1 MDHEN, CDR2 SYDVKM. The V and J ends lost 5 bases and 0 bases, in that order; junction bases with no gene match: 9. The CDR3 has 17 amino acids. This CDR3 is CASSRPQGGPNTGELFF. The CDR3 coding sequence is TGTGCCAGCAGTCGACCCCAAGGGGGCCCGAACACCGGGGAGCTGTTTTTT.

V and J are TRBV7-6 and TRBJ2-3, with D unresolved. Germline V gives CDR1 SGHVS, CDR2 FNYEAQ. The CDR3 covers 15 residues. The V gene lost 4 bases and the J gene lost 2 bases, with 13 bases spanning the gap. DNA of the CDR3: TGTGCCAGCAGCTCAAAGAGCGTACACACAGATACGCAGTATTTT. This codes for CASSSKSVHTDTQYF. The variable domain in full, with the rest retrieved from reference TRBV7-6 and TRBJ2-3, is GAGVSQSPRYKVTKRGQDVALRCDPISGHVSLYWYRQALGQGPEFLTYFNYEAQQDKSGLPNDRFSAERPEGSISTLTIQRTEQRDSAMYRCASSSKSVHTDTQYFGPGTRLTVL.

This sequence joins TRBV6-6 and TRBJ2-1; D is possibly TRBD2 (5 bases). The V gene lost 3 bases and the J gene lost 9 bases, with 12 bases spanning the gap. The length of the CDR3 is 13 residues. Germline CDR1 MNHNY, CDR2 SVGAGI (reference sequence). The CDR3 loop reads CASSYLLGGEQFF. DNA of the CDR3: TGTGCCAGCAGTTATCTCCTCGGAGGTGAGCAGTTCTTC.

The chain joins TRBV27 to TRBJ2-7; D remains ambiguous. CDR1 and CDR2 from the germline V gene are MNHEY and SMNVEV (reference sequence). This CDR3 contains 14 residues. Trimming removed 2 bases from V and 3 bases from J, with 11 bases in between. CDR3 in DNA: TGTGCCAGCAGTTTAAAAAGGTCGGGCTACGAGCAGTACTTC. This sequence encodes CASSLKRSGYEQYF.

The V call is TRBV30, the J call TRBJ1-6; the D is unclear. V gave up 2 bases and J gave up 14 bases, with 10 bases separating them. CDR3 length: 11 amino acids. Per germline, CDR1 GTSNPN and CDR2 SVGIG (reference sequence). The CDR3 DNA follows: TGTGCCTGGAGTCCGGGATTCACCCTCCACTTT. Protein sequence: CAWSPGFTLHF.

V is TRBV6-4 and J is TRBJ2-1; unclear D gene. The CDR3 consists of 9 residues. V was trimmed by 11 bases and J by 9 bases, leaving 8 bases between them. Germline V gives CDR1 MRHNA, CDR2 SNTAGT. CDR3 sequence reads: CADMGEQFF. For the CDR3, the DNA is TGTGCCGATATGGGTGAGCAGTTCTTC.

This clone came up once. The gene calls are TRBV7-9 and TRBJ2-7, with 8 bases aligning to TRBD2. CDR1 SEHNR and CDR2 FQNEAQ come from the germline V gene (reference sequence). The CDR3 runs to 15 residues. Trimming cost V 0 bases and J 3 bases; bases outside gene matches: 4. The CDR3 DNA follows: TGTGCCAGCAGCTTAGCGGGGGGACTAGTCTACGAGCAGTACTTC. It encodes CASSLAGGLVYEQYF.

The genes are TRBV10-3 and TRBJ2-1, with 7 bases matching TRBD1. The CDR3 has 13 amino acids. V shed 9 bases and J 5 bases; nucleotides not matched to a gene: 7. Per germline, CDR1 ENHRY and CDR2 SYGVKD. The CDR3 loop reads CAMRTGPDNEQFF. The DNA for the CDR3 is TGTGCCATGAGGACAGGCCCGGACAATGAGCAGTTCTTC.

This clone was seen only once. J is TRBJ2-3 and V is TRBV7-3, with D uncertain. The CDR3 totals 15 residues. Germline CDR1 reads SGHTA; CDR2 reads FQGTGA. The V end lost 5 bases, the J end lost 4 bases, and 16 bases lay between the germline ends. DNA of the CDR3: TGTGCCAGCAGCCGTGGGCTAGTAGTGGCAGATACGCAGTATTTT. Amino acids: CASSRGLVVADTQYF.

Remarks on this clone: The same CDR3 is also encoded by other DNA sequences in this sample. The rearrangement links TRBV7-9 to TRBJ2-7; D gene uncertain. There are 13 residues in the CDR3. CDR1 and CDR2 from the germline V gene are SEHNR and FQNEAQ (reference sequence). Trimming stripped 1 base from V and 0 bases from J, with 4 bases between. The CDR3 coding sequence is TGTGCCAGCAGCTTAGTCATCTCCTACGAGCAGTACTTC. It encodes CASSLVISYEQYF. Combining the CDR3 with reference TRBV7-9 and TRBJ2-7 gives the whole variable domain DTGVSQNPRHKITKRGQNVTFRCDPISEHNRLYWYRQTLGQGPEFLTYFQNEAQLEKSRLLSDRFSAERPKGSFSTLEIQRTEQGDSAMYLCASSLVISYEQYFGPGTRLTVT.

The chain links TRBV19 to TRBJ1-4; 7 bases agree with TRBD1. The CDR3 is 13 amino acids. Per the germline V gene, CDR1 is LNHDA and CDR2 is SQIVND (reference sequence). With V trimmed by 2 bases and J by 8 bases, 2 bases remained unmatched. The CDR3 coding sequence is TGTGCCAGTAGTATACGGGACAGAGAAAAACTGTTTTTT. Protein sequence: CASSIRDREKLFF.

CDR3 in DNA: TGTGCCAGCAGTTTAGTCAGTCCTCAACCAACTAATGGCTACACCTTC. The encoded protein is CASSLVSPQPTNGYTF. The rearrangement joins TRBV28 to TRBJ1-2; no reliable D call. Trimming left V 2 bases short and J 6 bases short, with 19 bases between. The germline V gene encodes CDR1 MDHEN and CDR2 SYDVKM. The CDR3 covers 16 residues.

The chain joins TRBV28 to TRBJ2-7; TRBD2 matches 14 bases. Germline assignment: CDR1 MDHEN and CDR2 SYDVKM. This CDR3 has 18 residues. The V and J ends lost 10 bases and 0 bases, in that order; junction bases with no gene match: 14. CDR3 in DNA: TGTGCCACCGGTTCTCGACTAGCGGGAGGGGGGTTCTCCTACGAGCAGTACTTC. This translates into CATGSRLAGGGFSYEQYF.

This clone occurred once. J is TRBJ2-7 and V is TRBV11-2, with 13 bases lining up with TRBD2. CDR3 length: 17 residues. J lost 4 bases, V lost 1 base, and 7 bases had no gene match. The germline V gene has CDR1 SGHAT and CDR2 FQNNGV. The CDR3 DNA is TGTGCCAGCAGCTTAGGACCTGGGACTAGCGGGATTTACGAGCAGTACTTC. It translates to CASSLGPGTSGIYEQYF.

V usage is TRBV10-3 and J usage is TRBJ2-4; possible D gene TRBD1, 7 bases. Between the trimmed V and J ends, which lost 6 bases and 5 bases, there was a span of 11 bases. CDR1 and CDR2 (germline): ENHRY, SYGVKD. The CDR3 runs 13 residues. CDR3 residues: CAISGGTENIQYF. CDR3 DNA sequence: TGTGCCATCAGCGGAGGGACAGAAAACATTCAGTACTTC.

V gene TRBV27 combines with J gene TRBJ2-3, with 9 bases lining up with TRBD1. The trim removed 3 bases at V and 5 bases at J, leaving 3 bases unmatched. The germline V gene encodes CDR1 MNHEY and CDR2 SMNVEV (reference sequence). The CDR3 length is 14 residues. The CDR3 is CASSFTGGVDTQYF. For the CDR3, the DNA is TGTGCCAGCAGTTTCACAGGGGGCGTAGATACGCAGTATTTT.

This clone was detected once. This chain uses TRBV9 with TRBJ2-3; 12 nucleotides agree with TRBD2. This CDR3 is 15 amino acids long. The trim removed 6 bases at V and 1 base at J, leaving 3 bases unmatched. CDR1 is SGDLS and CDR2 is YYNGEE in the germline V gene. CDR3 DNA: TGTGCCAGCACCCTAGCGGGAGGGGGCACAGATACGCAGTATTTT. As protein: CASTLAGGGTDTQYF.

This chain links TRBV7-2 with TRBJ2-5; 9 nucleotides line up with TRBD2. The germline CDR1 and CDR2 sequences are SGHTA and FQGNSA. The trim removed 5 bases at V and 5 bases at J, leaving 9 bases unmatched. The CDR3 totals 15 residues. The CDR3 loop reads CASSPGTSWRETQYF. In DNA form, the CDR3 reads TGTGCCAGCAGCCCCGGGACTAGCTGGAGGGAGACCCAGTACTTC.

The V call is TRBV27, the J call TRBJ1-1; D is perhaps TRBD1 (6 bases). Trimming took off 3 bases at V and 1 base at J, with 9 bases between the two ends. CDR1 and CDR2 from the germline V gene are MNHEY and SMNVEV (reference sequence). The CDR3 spans 14 residues. The CDR3 reads CASSFDRRNTEAFF. The CDR3 bases are TGTGCCAGCAGTTTCGACAGGAGGAACACTGAAGCTTTCTTT.

This chain joins TRBV19 and TRBJ1-5, with D possibly TRBD1 on 5 matching bases. This CDR3 is 13 amino acids long. The V end was cut by 8 bases, the J end by 7 bases, with 15 bases between. The germline gives CDR1 LNHDA, CDR2 SQIVND (reference sequence). Here the CDR3 reads CASLELAGQPQHF. CDR3 sequence (DNA): TGTGCCAGTCTCGAGCTTGCAGGGCAGCCCCAGCATTTT.

The rearrangement uses TRBV6-5 and TRBJ2-7; D is perhaps TRBD1 (5 bases). Trimming stripped 3 bases from V and 2 bases from J, with 8 bases between. The CDR3 has 13 residues. Germline V gives CDR1 MNHEY, CDR2 SVGAGI. CDR3 DNA: TGTGCCAGCAGTTATGCAGGGACCTACGAGCAGTACTTC. It specifies CASSYAGTYEQYF.

The CDR3 protein is CASSSGTSEAFF. CDR3 DNA sequence: TGTGCCAGCAGCTCCGGGACATCTGAAGCTTTCTTT. The rearrangement joins TRBV7-9 to TRBJ1-1, with D perhaps TRBD1 (6 bases). Trimming removed 4 bases at V and 6 bases at J, with 9 bases between. The germline V gene encodes CDR1 SEHNR and CDR2 FQNEAQ (reference sequence). The length of the CDR3 is 12 residues.